This TCR beta chain emerged from a study of shared clonotypes between healthy human individuals. Broader study findings: Several donors showed sharing of approximately 4.7% of naive CD4 clonotypes.

Comments on this clone: Its target is unknown. The same CDR3 arises from other DNA sequences in this sample as well.

Genomic DNA belonging to each subset was distributed in equal measure over several immunoSEQ plates. The data were produced by immunoSEQ multiplex PCR, yet TCRdb's version contains in-frame clones alone and is incomplete. The table has about 2.4 million clones, around 94% seen once. V lost 1 base to trimming and J lost 4 bases; unmatched junction nucleotides: 1. Looked up from germline, CDR1 is MGHDK and CDR2 is SYGVNS. The CDR3 has 13 residues. The chain uses TRBV25-1 and TRBJ2-7, with TRBD2 identical over 7 bases. Input material: naive CD4+ T cells sorted from blood. Subset described: CD45RA+ positively selected. This receptor was identified in a man between 18 and 29 years old in good health. The CDR3 DNA sequence: TGTGCCAGCAGTGAATCCGGGAGGTACGAGCAGTACTTC. As protein: CASSESGRYEQYF.